This paragraph covers one TCR beta chain sequence. Assay used: immunoSEQ multiplex PCR; TCRdb lists only in-frame clones, some missing. This sample carries 76,000 or so clones, 93% of them seen once, and the ten largest clones take around 0.75%. CDR3 length: 15 amino acids. CDR1 and CDR2 (germline): LNHDA, SQIVND (reference sequence). V gave up 6 bases and J gave up 0 bases; unmatched junction bases: 8. This sample is part of a study of T cell changes during pregnancy in multiple sclerosis. This chain uses TRBV19 with TRBJ2-7; 7 nucleotides match TRBD1. Sequencing used peripheral blood, obtained in the second trimester of pregnancy. The receptor was isolated from a female donor in good health, enrolled as a control in a pregnancy study. The CDR3 DNA reads TGTGCCAGTAGCGTAGAGACAGGGACCTCCTACGAGCAGTACTTC. This codes for CASSVETGTSYEQYF.